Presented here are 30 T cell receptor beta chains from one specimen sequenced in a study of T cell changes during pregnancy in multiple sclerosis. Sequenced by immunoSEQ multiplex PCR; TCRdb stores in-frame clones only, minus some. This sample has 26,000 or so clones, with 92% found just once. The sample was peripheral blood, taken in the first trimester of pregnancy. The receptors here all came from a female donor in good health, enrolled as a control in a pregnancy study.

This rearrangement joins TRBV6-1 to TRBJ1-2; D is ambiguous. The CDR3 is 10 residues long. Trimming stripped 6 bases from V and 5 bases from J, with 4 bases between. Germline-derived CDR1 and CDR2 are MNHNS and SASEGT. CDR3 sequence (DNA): TGTGCCAGCAGGGAGTATGGCTACACCTTC. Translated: CASREYGYTF.

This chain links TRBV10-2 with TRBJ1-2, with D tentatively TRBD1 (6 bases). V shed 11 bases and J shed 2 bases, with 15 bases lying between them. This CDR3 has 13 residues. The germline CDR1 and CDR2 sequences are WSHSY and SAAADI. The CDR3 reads CASGVTGNYGYTF. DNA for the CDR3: TGCGCCTCCGGCGTGACAGGCAACTATGGCTACACCTTC.

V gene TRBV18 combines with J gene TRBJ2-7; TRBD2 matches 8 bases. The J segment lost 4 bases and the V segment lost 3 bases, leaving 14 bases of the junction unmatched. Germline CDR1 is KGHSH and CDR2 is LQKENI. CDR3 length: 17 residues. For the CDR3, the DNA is TGTGCCAGCTCACCCCCAAATACCCTAGCGGGTGGGTACGAGCAGTACTTC. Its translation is CASSPPNTLAGGYEQYF.

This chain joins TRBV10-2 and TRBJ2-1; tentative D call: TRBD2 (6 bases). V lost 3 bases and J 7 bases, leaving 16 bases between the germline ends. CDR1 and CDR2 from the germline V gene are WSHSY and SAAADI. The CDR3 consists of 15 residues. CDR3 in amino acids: CASSDRDLVPNEQFF. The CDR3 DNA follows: TGCGCCAGCAGTGACCGGGACTTAGTCCCGAATGAGCAGTTCTTC.

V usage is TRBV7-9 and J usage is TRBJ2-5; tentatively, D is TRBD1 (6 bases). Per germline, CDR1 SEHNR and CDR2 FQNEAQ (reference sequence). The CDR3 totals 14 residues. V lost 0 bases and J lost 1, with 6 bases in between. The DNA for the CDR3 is TGTGCCAGCAGCTTAGCGGGGGCCCAAGAGACCCAGTACTTC. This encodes CASSLAGAQETQYF.

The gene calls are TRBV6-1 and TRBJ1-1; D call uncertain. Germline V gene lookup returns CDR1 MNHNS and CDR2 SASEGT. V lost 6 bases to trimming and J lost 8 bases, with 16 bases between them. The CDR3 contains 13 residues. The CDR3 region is CASSPGGRREAFF. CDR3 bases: TGTGCCAGCAGCCCAGGCGGGAGGCGCGAAGCTTTCTTT.

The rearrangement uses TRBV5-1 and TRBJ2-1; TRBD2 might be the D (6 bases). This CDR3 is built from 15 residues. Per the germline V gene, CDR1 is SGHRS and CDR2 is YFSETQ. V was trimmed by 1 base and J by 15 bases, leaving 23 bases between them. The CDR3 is CASSLRSGDQFSGFF. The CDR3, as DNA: TGCGCCAGCAGCTTGCGGTCGGGAGATCAATTCAGCGGGTTCTTC.

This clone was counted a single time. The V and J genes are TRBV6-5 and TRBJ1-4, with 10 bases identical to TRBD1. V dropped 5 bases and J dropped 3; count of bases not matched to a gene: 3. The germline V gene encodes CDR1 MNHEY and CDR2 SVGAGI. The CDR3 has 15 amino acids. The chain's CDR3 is CASSTGQGSNEKLFF. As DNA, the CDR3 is TGTGCCAGCAGTACGGGACAGGGGTCTAATGAAAAACTGTTTTTT.

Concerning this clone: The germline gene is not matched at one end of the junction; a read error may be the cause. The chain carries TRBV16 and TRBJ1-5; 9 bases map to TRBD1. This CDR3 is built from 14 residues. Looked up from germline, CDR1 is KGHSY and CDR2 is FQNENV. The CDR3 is CASSQGTGNLPQHF. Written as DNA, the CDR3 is TGTGCCAGCAGCCAAGGGACAGGGAATCTGCCCCAGCATTTT. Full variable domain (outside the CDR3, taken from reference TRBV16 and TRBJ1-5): GEEVAQTPKHLVRGEGQKAKLYCAPIKGHSYVFWYQQVLKNEFKFLISFQNENVFDETGMPKERFSAKCLPNSPCSLEIQATKLEDSAVYFCASSQGTGNLPQHFGDGTRLSIL.

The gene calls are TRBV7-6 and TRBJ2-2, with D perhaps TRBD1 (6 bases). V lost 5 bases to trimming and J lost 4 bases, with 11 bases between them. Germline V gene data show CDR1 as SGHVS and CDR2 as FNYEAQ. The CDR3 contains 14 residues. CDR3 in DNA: TGTGCCAGCAGCCGCGGACAGAGCACCGGGGAGCTGTTTTTT. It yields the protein CASSRGQSTGELFF. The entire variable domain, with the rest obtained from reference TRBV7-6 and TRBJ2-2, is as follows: GAGVSQSPRYKVTKRGQDVALRCDPISGHVSLYWYRQALGQGPEFLTYFNYEAQQDKSGLPNDRFSAERPEGSISTLTIQRTEQRDSAMYRCASSRGQSTGELFFGEGSRLTVL.

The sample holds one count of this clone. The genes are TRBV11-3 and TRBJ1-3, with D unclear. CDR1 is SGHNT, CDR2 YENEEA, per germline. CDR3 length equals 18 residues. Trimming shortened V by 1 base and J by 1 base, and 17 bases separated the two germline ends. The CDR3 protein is CASSLGPGEGASGNTIYF. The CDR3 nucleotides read TGTGCCAGCAGCTTAGGGCCCGGGGAGGGCGCATCTGGAAACACCATATATTTT.

CDR3 DNA: TGCGCCAGCAGTGCAGAACAGGGACGAGGCTACACCTTC. Translation gives CASSAEQGRGYTF. The chain links TRBV10-1 to TRBJ1-2, with a possible D match to TRBD1 (6 bases). V was clipped by 4 bases and J by 8 bases, with 14 bases between them. CDR1 WNHNN and CDR2 SYGVQD come from the germline V gene (reference sequence). The CDR3 has 13 amino acids.

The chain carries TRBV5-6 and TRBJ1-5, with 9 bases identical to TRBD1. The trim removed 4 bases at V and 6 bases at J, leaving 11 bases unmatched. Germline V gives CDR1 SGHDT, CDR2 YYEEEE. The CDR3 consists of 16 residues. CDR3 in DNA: TGTGCCAGCAGCCCTTACCGACAGGGGGTAGGTCAGCCCCAGCATTTT. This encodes CASSPYRQGVGQPQHF.

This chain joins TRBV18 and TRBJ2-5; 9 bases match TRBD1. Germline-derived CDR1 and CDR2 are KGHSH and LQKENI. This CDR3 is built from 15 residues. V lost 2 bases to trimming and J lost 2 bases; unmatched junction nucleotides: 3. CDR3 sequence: CASSPKTGGQETQYF. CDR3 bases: TGTGCCAGCTCACCAAAGACAGGGGGGCAAGAGACCCAGTACTTC.

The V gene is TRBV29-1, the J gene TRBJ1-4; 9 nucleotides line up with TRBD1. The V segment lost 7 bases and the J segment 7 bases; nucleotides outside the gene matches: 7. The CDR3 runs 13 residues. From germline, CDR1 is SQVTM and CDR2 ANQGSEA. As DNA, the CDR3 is TGCAGCGGTATTGGGACAGGGAGTGAAAAACTGTTTTTT. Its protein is CSGIGTGSEKLFF.

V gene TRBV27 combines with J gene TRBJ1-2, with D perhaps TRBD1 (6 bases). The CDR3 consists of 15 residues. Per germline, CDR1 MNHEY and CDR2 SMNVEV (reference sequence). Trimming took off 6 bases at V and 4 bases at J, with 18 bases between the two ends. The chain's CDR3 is CASSLTPRGAYGYTF. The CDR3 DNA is TGTGCCAGCAGCCTCACCCCCAGGGGAGCCTATGGCTACACCTTC.

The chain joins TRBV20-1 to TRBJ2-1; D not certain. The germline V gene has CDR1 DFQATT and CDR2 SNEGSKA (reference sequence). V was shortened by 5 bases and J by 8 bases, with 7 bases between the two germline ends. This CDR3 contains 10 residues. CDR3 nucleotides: TGCAGTGCTTCGGTCGATGAGCAGTTCTTC. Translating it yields CSASVDEQFF.

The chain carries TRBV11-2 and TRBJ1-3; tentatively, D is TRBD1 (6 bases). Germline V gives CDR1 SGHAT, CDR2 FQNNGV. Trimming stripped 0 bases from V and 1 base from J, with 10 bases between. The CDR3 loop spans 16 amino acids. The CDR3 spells CASSLEQGWSGNTIYF. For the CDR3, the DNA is TGTGCCAGCAGCTTAGAACAGGGTTGGTCTGGAAACACCATATATTTT.

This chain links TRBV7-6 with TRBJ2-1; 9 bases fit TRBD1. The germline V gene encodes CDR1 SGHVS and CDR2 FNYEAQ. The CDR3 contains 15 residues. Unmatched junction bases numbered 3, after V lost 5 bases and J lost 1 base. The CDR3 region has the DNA TGTGCCAGCAGCCCGGGACAGGGATCCTACAATGAGCAGTTCTTC. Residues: CASSPGQGSYNEQFF. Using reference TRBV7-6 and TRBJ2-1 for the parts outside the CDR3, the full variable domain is GAGVSQSPRYKVTKRGQDVALRCDPISGHVSLYWYRQALGQGPEFLTYFNYEAQQDKSGLPNDRFSAERPEGSISTLTIQRTEQRDSAMYRCASSPGQGSYNEQFFGPGTRLTVL.

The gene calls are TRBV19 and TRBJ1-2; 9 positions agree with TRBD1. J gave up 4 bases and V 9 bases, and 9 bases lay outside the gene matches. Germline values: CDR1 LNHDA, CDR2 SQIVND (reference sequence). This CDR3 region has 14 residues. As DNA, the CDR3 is TGTGCCAGCACGGACAGGGGCGGACGCTATGGCTACACCTTC. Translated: CASTDRGGRYGYTF.

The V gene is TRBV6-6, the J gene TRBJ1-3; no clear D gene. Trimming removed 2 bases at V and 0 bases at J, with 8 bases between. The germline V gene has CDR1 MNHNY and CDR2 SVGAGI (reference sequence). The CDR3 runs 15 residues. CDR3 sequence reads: CASSYSGGSGNTIYF. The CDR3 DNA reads TGTGCCAGCAGTTACAGTGGCGGCTCTGGAAACACCATATATTTT.

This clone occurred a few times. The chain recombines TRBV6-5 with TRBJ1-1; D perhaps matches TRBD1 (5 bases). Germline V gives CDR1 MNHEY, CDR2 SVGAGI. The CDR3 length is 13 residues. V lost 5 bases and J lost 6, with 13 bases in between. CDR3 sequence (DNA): TGTGCCAGCAGTAACAGGAGAGGCGCTGAAGCTTTCTTT. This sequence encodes CASSNRRGAEAFF.

For the CDR3, the DNA is TGTGCCAGCAGTTTCAGGGGTGGTTCACCCCTCCACTTT. Encoded protein: CASSFRGGSPLHF. The rearrangement uses TRBV27 and TRBJ1-6, with D possibly TRBD1 on 6 matching bases. The germline V gene encodes CDR1 MNHEY and CDR2 SMNVEV (reference sequence). The ends were cut back, 3 bases at V and 9 bases at J, with 9 bases in the middle. The CDR3 consists of 13 residues.

This CDR3 reads CASSAHFGGGNTGELFF. CDR3 nucleotides: TGTGCCAGCAGCGCCCATTTTGGAGGTGGGAACACCGGGGAGCTGTTTTTT. This chain uses TRBV7-9 with TRBJ2-2; D might be TRBD2 (5 bases). Germline V lookup: CDR1 SEHNR, CDR2 FQNEAQ (reference sequence). The germline V and J ends were trimmed by 5 bases and 1 base, with 17 bases remaining between them. The CDR3 sequence is 17 residues long. The full variable domain, completed using reference TRBV7-9 and TRBJ2-2, is DTGVSQNPRHKITKRGQNVTFRCDPISEHNRLYWYRQTLGQGPEFLTYFQNEAQLEKSRLLSDRFSAERPKGSFSTLEIQRTEQGDSAMYLCASSAHFGGGNTGELFFGEGSRLTVL.

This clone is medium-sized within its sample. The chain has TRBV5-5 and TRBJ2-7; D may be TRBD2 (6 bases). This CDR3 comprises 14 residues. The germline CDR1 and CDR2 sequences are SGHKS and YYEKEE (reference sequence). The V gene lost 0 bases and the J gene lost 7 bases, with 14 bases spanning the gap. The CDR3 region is CASSLAKGTWEQYF. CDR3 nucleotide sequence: TGTGCCAGCAGCTTGGCGAAGGGGACTTGGGAGCAGTACTTC.

The CDR3 coding sequence is TGCGCCAGCAGCTGGGACAGGGGGACACCTGGGGCCAACGTCCTGACTTTC. It codes for CASSWDRGTPGANVLTF. The rearrangement uses TRBV5-1 and TRBJ2-6; 11 bases are shared with TRBD1. Trimming at V came to 3 bases and at J to 2 bases, leaving 4 bases not matched to a gene. From germline, CDR1 is SGHRS and CDR2 YFSETQ. The CDR3 runs to 17 residues.

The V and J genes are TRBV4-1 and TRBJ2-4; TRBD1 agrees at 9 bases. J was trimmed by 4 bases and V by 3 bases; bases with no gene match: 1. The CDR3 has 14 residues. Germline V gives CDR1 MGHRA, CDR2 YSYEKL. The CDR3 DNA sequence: TGCGCCAGCAGCCACGGACAGGGGAAAAACATTCAGTACTTC. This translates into CASSHGQGKNIQYF.

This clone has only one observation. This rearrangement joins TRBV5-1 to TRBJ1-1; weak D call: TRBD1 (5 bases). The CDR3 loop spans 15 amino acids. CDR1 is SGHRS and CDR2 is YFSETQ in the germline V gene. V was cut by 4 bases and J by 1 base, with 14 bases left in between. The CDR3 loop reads CASSPLMQGNTEAFF. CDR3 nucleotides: TGCGCCAGCAGCCCGCTTATGCAGGGGAACACTGAAGCTTTCTTT.

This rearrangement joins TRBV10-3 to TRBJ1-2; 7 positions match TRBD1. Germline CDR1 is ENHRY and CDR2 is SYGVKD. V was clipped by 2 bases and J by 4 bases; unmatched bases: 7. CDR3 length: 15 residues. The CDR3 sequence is CAISEGTGVSYGYTF. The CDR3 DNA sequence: TGTGCCATCAGTGAGGGAACAGGGGTTAGCTATGGCTACACCTTC.

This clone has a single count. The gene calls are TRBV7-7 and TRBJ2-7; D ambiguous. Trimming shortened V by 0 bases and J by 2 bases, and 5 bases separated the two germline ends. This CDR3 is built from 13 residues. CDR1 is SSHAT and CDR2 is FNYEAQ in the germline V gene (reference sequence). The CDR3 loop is CASSLAQTYEQYF. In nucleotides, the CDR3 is TGTGCCAGCAGCTTAGCACAGACCTACGAGCAGTACTTC. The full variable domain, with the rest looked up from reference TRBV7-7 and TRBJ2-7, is GAGVSQSPRYKVTKRGQDVTLRCDPISSHATLYWYQQALGQGPEFLTYFNYEAQPDKSGLPSDRFSAERPEGSISTLTIQRTEQRDSAMYRCASSLAQTYEQYFGPGTRLTVT.